The sequence of this T cell receptor beta chain was determined in a study of blood T cell repertoires in COVID-19. Turning to the study itself: Acute-phase and convalescent COVID-19 samples originated in the United States, Italy and Spain. PBMCs, B-cell-depleted T cells, or T cells were the source of the cDNA or gDNA that made up the material.

Authors' data handling: Counts of nucleated cells, estimated from reference gene primer amplification, were obtained. Clones were sequenced by immunoSEQ multiplex PCR, and TCRdb holds only the in-frame ones, with some missing. V and J calls and clone size are as listed in that table; D and trimming were resolved from the DNA. Here the sample spans 120,000 or so clones, about 77% being singletons. The CDR3 runs to 19 residues. Germline-derived CDR1 and CDR2 are MGHRA and YSYEKL. The junction had 22 bases not matched to a gene; V was cut back by 9 bases and J by 5 bases. This sequence originates from a human donor in a cohort sampled during active COVID-19. The sample comprised peripheral blood. The rearrangement links TRBV4-1 to TRBJ2-1; 10 bases line up with TRBD2. The CDR3 nucleotides read TGCGCCAGAAACCCTCAGAGGACTAGCGGACAAGAAGTGAACAATGAGCAGTTCTTC. This gives the protein CARNPQRTSGQEVNNEQFF.